These 25 T cell receptor beta chains were all obtained from the same sample, sequenced in a study of blood T cell repertoires in COVID-19. Method: immunoSEQ multiplex PCR; TCRdb's copy keeps in-frame clones and lacks some. The sample consists of approximately 300,000 clones, 70% to 90% of them appearing once. The sequencing input was PBMCs or T cells enriched from blood (not recorded which). These receptors all stem from a woman younger than 45 who had recovered from COVID-19.

This clone was recorded once. The rearrangement uses TRBV10-1 and TRBJ2-1, with D perhaps TRBD2 (6 bases). CDR3 length: 14 amino acids. With 4 bases removed from V and 9 bases from J, the gap between germline ends came to 16 bases. Germline assignment: CDR1 WNHNN and CDR2 SYGVQD (reference sequence). The CDR3 region has the DNA TGCGCCAGCAGTGTATCCTTCGGGAGAGGTGAGCAGTTCTTC. Residues: CASSVSFGRGEQFF.

The genes are TRBV9 and TRBJ1-4; TRBD1 agrees at 7 bases. This CDR3 has 15 amino acids. Losses at the gene ends were 4 bases for V and 6 bases for J; bases not matched to a gene: 9. Germline V gives CDR1 SGDLS, CDR2 YYNGEE. The DNA for the CDR3 is TGTGCCAGCAGCCCGCGACAGGGCCGGGATGAAAAACTGTTTTTT. It specifies CASSPRQGRDEKLFF.

The chain links TRBV11-2 to TRBJ2-1, with 12 positions matching TRBD2. The germline gives CDR1 SGHAT, CDR2 FQNNGV. The ends lost 5 bases at V and 7 bases at J; junction bases unmatched: 3. The CDR3 loop spans 14 amino acids. CDR3 DNA: TGTGCCAGCAGCCTACTAGCGGGAGGAAATGAGCAGTTCTTC. This codes for CASSLLAGGNEQFF.

The chain combines TRBV4-1 with TRBJ1-5; D might be TRBD1 (5 bases). With 1 base removed from V and 0 bases from J, the gap between germline ends came to 10 bases. CDR1 MGHRA and CDR2 YSYEKL come from the germline V gene. The CDR3 is 16 amino acids. The CDR3 region has the DNA TGCGCCAGCAGCCAAGTTGGGGGGTTTAGCAATCAGCCCCAGCATTTT. Protein product: CASSQVGGFSNQPQHF.

In this sample, this clone turned up once. The chain links TRBV10-2 to TRBJ2-3, with TRBD2 matching over 8 bases. There are 16 residues in the CDR3. Germline V lookup: CDR1 WSHSY, CDR2 SAAADI. The V gene end was trimmed by 3 bases and the J gene end by 0 bases; junction bases not matched to a gene: 5. CDR3 bases: TGCGCCAGCAGTGACGTCCAGCGGGAGAGCACAGATACGCAGTATTTT. It specifies CASSDVQRESTDTQYF.

V gene TRBV5-1 combines with J gene TRBJ2-1; the D is unclear. Trimming removed 1 base at V and 8 bases at J, with 7 bases between. The CDR3 covers 12 residues. Germline CDR1 reads SGHRS; CDR2 reads YFSETQ. CDR3 DNA sequence: TGCGCCAGCAGCTTGCCCCTAGATGAGCAGTTCTTC. The encoded protein is CASSLPLDEQFF. Variable domain in full (rest from reference TRBV5-1 and TRBJ2-1): KAGVTQTPRYLIKTRGQQVTLSCSPISGHRSVSWYQQTPGQGLQFLFEYFSETQRNKGNFPGRFSGRQFSNSRSEMNVSTLELGDSALYLCASSLPLDEQFFGPGTRLTVL.

The chain links TRBV28 to TRBJ2-7, with D uncertain. CDR3 length: 12 residues. Germline lookup yields CDR1 MDHEN and CDR2 SYDVKM. V lost 5 bases, J lost 9 bases, and 14 bases lay in between. CDR3 sequence (DNA): TGTGCCAGCAGTACCCCCACGAGCGCGCAGTACTTC. It specifies CASSTPTSAQYF.

The chain links TRBV27 to TRBJ2-7; 8 bases are shared with TRBD1. The CDR3 loop spans 14 amino acids. Trimming at V came to 3 bases and at J to 2 bases, leaving 3 bases not matched to a gene. In germline, CDR1 is MNHEY, CDR2 SMNVEV (reference sequence). As DNA, the CDR3 is TGTGCCAGCAGTTTGGCAGGGGGCCCCTACGAGCAGTACTTC. This sequence encodes CASSLAGGPYEQYF.

This clone was seen repeatedly, ten times or more. The chain couples TRBV5-5 to TRBJ1-1; D unclear. Looked up from germline, CDR1 is SGHKS and CDR2 is YYEKEE (reference sequence). Trimming stripped 1 base from V and 0 bases from J, with 7 bases between. The CDR3 runs 14 residues. The CDR3 here is CASSLRLMNTEAFF. CDR3 nucleotide sequence: TGTGCCAGCAGCTTGAGACTGATGAACACTGAAGCTTTCTTT.

The V and J genes are TRBV19 and TRBJ1-6, with 9 bases aligning to TRBD1. V shed 6 bases and J 6 bases; nucleotides not matched to a gene: 6. Germline values: CDR1 LNHDA, CDR2 SQIVND (reference sequence). CDR3 length: 15 residues. This CDR3 is CASSLLTGGNSPLHF. The DNA for the CDR3 is TGTGCCAGTAGCCTACTGACAGGGGGTAATTCACCCCTCCACTTT.

This chain joins TRBV7-2 and TRBJ2-1; 8 bases align to TRBD2. The junction had 7 bases not matched to a gene; V was cut back by 5 bases and J by 4 bases. CDR1 and CDR2 (germline): SGHTA, FQGNSA. The CDR3 extends over 15 amino acids. The CDR3 sequence is CASSHSGTGYNEQFF. Written as DNA, the CDR3 is TGTGCCAGCAGCCATAGCGGGACTGGTTACAATGAGCAGTTCTTC.

The chain couples TRBV29-1 to TRBJ1-1, with D possibly being TRBD1 (5 bases). This CDR3 is 10 amino acids long. Germline V gene sequence: CDR1 SQVTM, CDR2 ANQGSEA. The CDR3 is CSAGGSEAFF. The CDR3 DNA sequence: TGCAGTGCCGGGGGGTCTGAAGCTTTCTTT.

The chain recombines TRBV7-9 with TRBJ2-4, with TRBD2 identical over 11 bases. This CDR3 comprises 18 residues. Looked up from germline, CDR1 is SEHNR and CDR2 is FQNEAQ (reference sequence). The V segment lost 1 base and the J segment 0 bases; nucleotides outside the gene matches: 5. CDR3 protein: CASSLVIAGGLAKNIQYF. In nucleotides, the CDR3 is TGTGCCAGCAGCTTAGTAATAGCGGGGGGGCTAGCCAAAAACATTCAGTACTTC.

The rearrangement joins TRBV7-2 to TRBJ2-2, with D possibly matching TRBD1 (6 bases). V was trimmed by 3 bases and J by 1 base, leaving 9 bases between them. The CDR3 spans 15 residues. CDR1 is SGHTA and CDR2 is FQGNSA in the germline V gene. CDR3 DNA sequence: TGTGCCAGCAGCTTTCTCAGGGGGAACACCGGGGAGCTGTTTTTT. Translation gives CASSFLRGNTGELFF. The full variable domain, its missing parts supplied by reference TRBV7-2 and TRBJ2-2, is GAGVSQSPSNKVTEKGKDVELRCDPISGHTALYWYRQSLGQGLEFLIYFQGNSAPDKSGLPSDRFSAERTGGSVSTLTIQRTQQEDSAVYLCASSFLRGNTGELFFGEGSRLTVL.

The chain carries TRBV4-1 and TRBJ2-2; the match to TRBD2 covers 7 bases. CDR3 length: 16 amino acids. V trimming: 4 bases; J trimming: 1 base; junction bases outside the gene matches: 6. The germline gives CDR1 MGHRA, CDR2 YSYEKL. CDR3 in DNA: TGCGCCAGCAGCCCACCGTCGGGGGGGAACACCGGGGAGCTGTTTTTT. It is translated as CASSPPSGGNTGELFF.

The V and J genes are TRBV6-5 and TRBJ1-4; D gene uncertain. The CDR3 contains 16 residues. Trimming cost V 0 bases and J 8 bases, with 16 bases left between them. Looked up from germline, CDR1 is MNHEY and CDR2 is SVGAGI. The CDR3 loop reads CASSYSRGAPGEKLFF. The CDR3, as DNA: TGTGCCAGCAGTTACTCGCGGGGAGCCCCGGGGGAAAAACTGTTTTTT.

The chain is built from TRBV2 and TRBJ1-1; D remains unclear. There are 14 residues in the CDR3. CDR1 and CDR2 from the germline V gene are SNHLY and FYNNEI. The V end lost 2 bases, the J end lost 2 bases, and 9 bases lay between the germline ends. The DNA for the CDR3 is TGTGCCAGCAGTGAACAAACAGTAAACACTGAAGCTTTCTTT. Its protein product is CASSEQTVNTEAFF.

In its sample, this clone was seen a few times. This chain links TRBV5-1 with TRBJ1-1; D not certain. There are 18 residues in the CDR3. From germline, CDR1 is SGHRS and CDR2 YFSETQ. Trimming took off 3 bases at V and 1 base at J, with 22 bases between the two ends. CDR3 region: CASSSRASESLENTEAFF. CDR3 nucleotide sequence: TGCGCCAGCAGCTCGAGGGCATCCGAATCCTTAGAGAACACTGAAGCTTTCTTT.

This chain joins TRBV7-9 and TRBJ2-7, with a weak D call TRBD2 (5 bases). This CDR3 contains 13 residues. Germline lookup yields CDR1 SEHNR and CDR2 FQNEAQ (reference sequence). Trimming removed 4 bases at V and 0 bases at J, with 7 bases between. CDR3 nucleotides: TGTGCCAGCAGCTCCCGGGACTCCTACGAGCAGTACTTC. The encoded protein is CASSSRDSYEQYF.

This CDR3 is CASSITGGADGYTF. The CDR3, as DNA: TGTGCCAGTAGTATTACGGGGGGCGCGGATGGCTACACCTTC. The genes are TRBV19 and TRBJ1-2; maybe TRBD1 (6 bases). Germline V gives CDR1 LNHDA, CDR2 SQIVND (reference sequence). The CDR3 is made up of 14 amino acids. V was pared by 3 bases and J by 6 bases, with 14 bases between.

The rearrangement joins TRBV7-9 to TRBJ2-7; no definite D call. This CDR3 is built from 13 residues. Germline CDR1 and CDR2: SEHNR and FQNEAQ (reference sequence). V was shortened by 3 bases and J by 0 bases, with 6 bases between the two germline ends. CDR3 region: CASSFRHSYEQYF. The CDR3 coding sequence is TGTGCCAGCAGCTTCCGACACTCCTACGAGCAGTACTTC.

The V gene is TRBV5-4, the J gene TRBJ2-2, with 7 bases lining up with TRBD1. CDR3 length equals 18 residues. The germline V gene has CDR1 SGHNT and CDR2 YYREEE (reference sequence). With V trimmed by 0 bases and J by 4 bases, 12 bases remained unmatched. The CDR3 loop is CASSLEGALVIPTGELFF. DNA of the CDR3: TGTGCCAGCAGCTTGGAGGGGGCACTAGTAATTCCCACCGGGGAGCTGTTTTTT.

V and J are TRBV27 and TRBJ2-1; D unresolved. Germline V CDR1 and CDR2: MNHEY, SMNVEV (reference sequence). With 3 bases removed from V and 10 bases from J, the gap between germline ends came to 10 bases. The CDR3 totals 12 residues. The CDR3 here is CASSFAGTEQFF. CDR3 coding DNA: TGTGCCAGCAGTTTTGCCGGTACGGAGCAGTTCTTC.

The genes are TRBV2 and TRBJ1-2; D not resolved. Germline values: CDR1 SNHLY, CDR2 FYNNEI. CDR3 length: 15 residues. V was shortened by 7 bases and J by 4 bases, with 19 bases between the two germline ends. As DNA, the CDR3 is TGTGCCAGCATATTCGGCGGCACCTCCCTCTATGGCTACACCTTC. This encodes CASIFGGTSLYGYTF.

The chain is built from TRBV3-1 (or the pseudogene TRBV3-2) and TRBJ2-5, with D perhaps matching TRBD2 (5 bases). The CDR3 spans 14 residues. Germline V gives CDR1 LGHDT, CDR2 YNNKEL (reference sequence). The V and J ends lost 4 bases and 3 bases respectively, with 12 bases between them. CDR3 loop: CASSLTGSKETQYF. In DNA form, the CDR3 reads TGTGCCAGCAGCCTAACGGGATCTAAAGAGACCCAGTACTTC.